A single sample gave rise to the 25 T cell receptor beta chains below, sequenced in a study of memory CD4+ T cells and cytomegalovirus serostatus. Single viable CD3+CD4+CD8-CD45RO+ cells were sorted as the memory CD4+ T cells. Clones were sequenced by immunoSEQ multiplex PCR, and TCRdb holds only the in-frame ones, with some missing. The table shows 80,000 or so clones, with 78% occurring only once. The material sequenced was memory CD4+ T cells from blood. All receptors come from an adult in good health and CMV-seropositive.

The V call is TRBV5-1, the J call TRBJ2-3; no clear D gene. This CDR3 is 13 amino acids long. Trimming shortened V by 2 bases and J by 5 bases, and 9 bases separated the two germline ends. In germline, CDR1 is SGHRS, CDR2 YFSETQ. The CDR3 here is CASSLIAEDTQYF. The CDR3 DNA reads as TGCGCCAGCAGCTTAATAGCCGAAGATACGCAGTATTTT.

This clone was seen a handful of times. The genes are TRBV6-5 and TRBJ1-2, with D possibly being TRBD1 (5 bases). The germline V gene has CDR1 MNHEY and CDR2 SVGAGI. Deletions cut 8 bases from V and 4 bases from J, with 14 bases between. CDR3 length: 13 amino acids. This CDR3 is CASCKGKAYGYTF. The CDR3 nucleotides read TGTGCCAGCTGCAAGGGGAAGGCCTATGGCTACACCTTC.

In the case of this clone: The same CDR3 can be traced to other DNA sequences in this sample. J is TRBJ1-2 and V is TRBV29-1; D gene unclear. The CDR3 has 11 amino acids. The germline gives CDR1 SQVTM, CDR2 ANQGSEA. The germline V and J ends were trimmed by 4 bases and 1 base, with 4 bases remaining between them. CDR3 sequence reads: CSVGLNYGYTF. The DNA for the CDR3 is TGCAGCGTTGGACTTAACTATGGCTACACCTTC.

The gene calls are TRBV11-2 and TRBJ2-1, with 8 bases matching TRBD2. CDR1 and CDR2 (germline): SGHAT, FQNNGV. Trimming took 5 bases from V and 9 from J; bases not matched to a gene: 12. The CDR3 totals 15 residues. The CDR3 here is CASSLIRGGLGEQFF. The CDR3 nucleotides read TGTGCCAGCAGCCTCATACGGGGGGGCCTAGGTGAGCAGTTCTTC.

This clone appeared a single time. The rearrangement links TRBV6-5 to TRBJ1-2; the D gene is possibly TRBD1 (6 bases). This CDR3 has 14 amino acids. Germline loops: CDR1 MNHEY, CDR2 SVGAGI. V lost 2 bases and J lost 9, with 16 bases in between. The CDR3 region has the DNA TGTGCCAGCAGTTACCGCGCGGCAGGGGTGAGCTACACCTTC. This translates into CASSYRAAGVSYTF.

The V gene is TRBV7-7, the J gene TRBJ1-1, with unresolved D. The germline gives CDR1 SSHAT, CDR2 FNYEAQ (reference sequence). Trimming removed 5 bases from V and 2 bases from J, with 9 bases in between. The CDR3 sequence is 13 residues long. CDR3 residues: CASSPLDNTEAFF. The CDR3 DNA is TGTGCCAGCAGCCCTCTTGATAACACTGAAGCTTTCTTT.

The gene calls are TRBV6-1 and TRBJ2-3; no clear D gene. This CDR3 comprises 14 residues. The V end was cut by 7 bases, the J end by 0 bases, with 11 bases between. Germline CDR1 MNHNS, CDR2 SASEGT. CDR3 nucleotides: TGTGCCAGCAATCCAGTTCCTAGCACAGATACGCAGTATTTT. As protein: CASNPVPSTDTQYF.

The chain employs TRBV5-4 and TRBJ2-7; no firm D call. V was clipped by 0 bases and J by 7 bases, with 11 bases between them. CDR1 and CDR2 from the germline V gene are SGHNT and YYREEE (reference sequence). The CDR3 is 13 residues long. CDR3 loop: CASSLGGPGEQYF. The CDR3 DNA follows: TGTGCCAGCAGCTTGGGAGGCCCGGGTGAGCAGTACTTC.

This clone was observed a single time. This chain's CDR3 is CASSSMTSGSTDTQYF. DNA of the CDR3: TGTGCCAGCAGCTCAATGACTAGCGGGAGCACAGATACGCAGTATTTT. The chain carries TRBV7-6 and TRBJ2-3; 10 nucleotides align to TRBD2. CDR3 length: 16 amino acids. The germline V gene encodes CDR1 SGHVS and CDR2 FNYEAQ. V lost 4 bases, J lost 0 bases, and 4 bases stayed unmatched.

The J gene is TRBJ2-7, the V gene TRBV29-1; D is perhaps TRBD1 or TRBD2 (6 bases each). Trimming left V 7 bases short and J 10 bases short, with 17 bases between. This CDR3 has 11 residues. Germline loops: CDR1 SQVTM, CDR2 ANQGSEA. This CDR3 reads CSALRGEVQYV. The CDR3 DNA reads as TGCAGCGCCCTGAGGGGGGAGGTTCAGTACGTC.

This chain joins TRBV5-4 and TRBJ1-2; unclear D gene. CDR3 size: 14 residues. Germline V gene data show CDR1 as SGHNT and CDR2 as YYREEE (reference sequence). The germline V and J ends were trimmed by 2 bases and 2 bases, with 10 bases remaining between them. In DNA form, the CDR3 reads TGTGCCAGCAGCTTTGAACAGACAAACTATGGCTACACCTTC. It encodes CASSFEQTNYGYTF.

As concerns this clone: The conserved closing phenylalanine or tryptophan is absent in this CDR3, likely reflecting a read error. No DNA is shown, since the ends of the CDR3 on it are uncertain; the CDR3 is the one TCRdb lists. V and J are TRBV2 and TRBJ2-7; the table's D gene call, TRBD1, was not cross checked with the DNA. Germline V gene data show CDR1 as SNHLY and CDR2 as FYNNEI. The CDR3 is made up of 12 amino acids, end residues included. The CDR3 region is CASSEDRAPRRG.

V usage is TRBV7-2 and J usage is TRBJ2-3; 15 bases align to TRBD2. Germline CDR1 reads SGHTA; CDR2 reads FQGNSA. This CDR3 is built from 16 residues. J gave up 7 bases and V 6 bases, and 8 bases lay outside the gene matches. The CDR3 coding sequence is TGTGCCAGCAGTCGCCCCGGGACTAGCGGGGGGTATACGCAGTATTTT. Amino acids: CASSRPGTSGGYTQYF.

This clone was observed a single time. The chain employs TRBV11-2 and TRBJ2-2, with a weak D call TRBD1 (6 bases). The CDR3 loop spans 16 amino acids. Trimming pared 5 bases from V and 6 bases from J, leaving 19 bases between. The germline gives CDR1 SGHAT, CDR2 FQNNGV. The chain's CDR3 is CASSDHREKGAGELFF. CDR3 DNA: TGTGCCAGCAGCGACCACAGGGAGAAGGGGGCCGGGGAGCTGTTTTTT. The full variable domain, its missing parts supplied by reference TRBV11-2 and TRBJ2-2, is EAGVAQSPRYKIIEKRQSVAFWCNPISGHATLYWYQQILGQGPKLLIQFQNNGVVDDSQLPKDRFSAERLKGVDSTLKIQPAKLEDSAVYLCASSDHREKGAGELFFGEGSRLTVL.

The rearrangement joins TRBV5-6 to TRBJ1-4, with D perhaps matching TRBD1 (5 bases). The V gene lost 0 bases and the J gene lost 7 bases, with 10 bases spanning the gap. The CDR3 has 14 residues. Germline assignment: CDR1 SGHDT and CDR2 YYEEEE. The chain's CDR3 is CASSLAGLGEKLFF. The DNA of the CDR3 is TGTGCCAGCAGCTTGGCAGGGTTGGGTGAAAAACTGTTTTTT.

J is TRBJ1-1 and V is TRBV18, with no clear D. The CDR3 totals 11 residues. V was clipped by 5 bases and J by 4 bases, with 5 bases between them. Germline CDR1 reads KGHSH; CDR2 reads LQKENI. The CDR3 DNA reads as TGTGCCAGCTCAGGTGTCACTGAAGCTTTCTTT. Translating it yields CASSGVTEAFF. The variable domain in full, completed from reference TRBV18 and TRBJ1-1, reads NAGVMQNPRHLVRRRGQEARLRCSPMKGHSHVYWYRQLPEEGLKFMVYLQKENIIDESGMPKERFSAEFPKEGPSILRIQQVVRGDSAAYFCASSGVTEAFFGQGTRLTVV.

This clone has more than one count but fewer than ten. The chain recombines TRBV2 with TRBJ1-5; 7 nucleotides match TRBD1. This CDR3 spans 15 amino acids. V was pared by 6 bases and J by 1 base, with 6 bases of the junction left unmatched. Germline V lookup: CDR1 SNHLY, CDR2 FYNNEI. CDR3 DNA sequence: TGTGCCAGCAGACCTACAGGGGTGAGCAATCAGCCCCAGCATTTT. Translated: CASRPTGVSNQPQHF.

The V and J genes are TRBV9 and TRBJ2-3; D might be TRBD2 (7 bases). The CDR3 consists of 19 residues. Germline CDR1 SGDLS, CDR2 YYNGEE. The V end was cut by 0 bases, the J end by 2 bases, with 22 bases between. DNA of the CDR3: TGTGCCAGCAGCGTAGGGGCGGCTAGCGGAGGGGGGGCCACAGATACGCAGTATTTT. It translates to CASSVGAASGGGATDTQYF.

The chain combines TRBV19 with TRBJ2-6; no clear D gene. The CDR3 sequence is 16 residues long. Germline V gene sequence: CDR1 LNHDA, CDR2 SQIVND (reference sequence). Trimming took off 4 bases at V and 2 bases at J, with 12 bases between the two ends. The CDR3, as DNA: TGTGCCAGTAGTACGCTAGGCGGCGCTGGGGCCAACGTCCTGACTTTC. It encodes CASSTLGGAGANVLTF. Full variable domain (outside the CDR3, taken from reference TRBV19 and TRBJ2-6): DGGITQSPKYLFRKEGQNVTLSCEQNLNHDAMYWYRQDPGQGLRLIYYSQIVNDFQKGDIAEGYSVSREKKESFPLTVTSAQKNPTAFYLCASSTLGGAGANVLTFGAGSRLTVL.

This chain links TRBV19 with TRBJ1-1; D might be TRBD1 (5 bases). Per the germline V gene, CDR1 is LNHDA and CDR2 is SQIVND (reference sequence). V lost 3 bases and J lost 5, with 10 bases in between. This CDR3 is 13 amino acids long. CDR3 in amino acids: CASSIQGRTEAFF. The CDR3 DNA sequence: TGTGCCAGTAGTATTCAGGGTAGGACTGAAGCTTTCTTT.

The chain has TRBV6-4 and TRBJ2-3; 8 bases are shared with TRBD2. Germline V gene lookup returns CDR1 MRHNA and CDR2 SNTAGT. This CDR3 region has 16 residues. V lost 5 bases to trimming and J lost 4 bases; unmatched junction nucleotides: 11. CDR3 sequence: CASSPTRAGGADTQYF. In nucleotides, the CDR3 is TGTGCCAGCAGTCCCACCCGCGCGGGAGGAGCAGATACGCAGTATTTT.

The genes are TRBV28 and TRBJ1-2, with D possibly TRBD1 on 5 matching bases. The CDR3 has 13 residues. CDR1 and CDR2 from the germline V gene are MDHEN and SYDVKM. Trimming removed 6 bases at V and 7 bases at J, with 15 bases between. Here the CDR3 reads CASRPIPGGGYTF. CDR3 nucleotides: TGTGCCAGCAGGCCAATTCCGGGGGGTGGCTACACCTTC.

This chain connects TRBV7-2 to TRBJ2-4; TRBD2 might be the D (6 bases). Trimming cost V 2 bases and J 7 bases, with 9 bases left between them. The CDR3 has 13 amino acids. The germline CDR1 and CDR2 sequences are SGHTA and FQGNSA. The CDR3 region has the DNA TGTGCCAGCAGCTTACCGGGGAGGAACATTCAGTACTTC. It encodes CASSLPGRNIQYF.

The chain is built from TRBV10-3 and TRBJ2-5; D is possibly TRBD1 (6 bases). Looked up from germline, CDR1 is ENHRY and CDR2 is SYGVKD. V dropped 10 bases and J dropped 0 bases, with 9 bases sitting between them. The length of the CDR3 is 12 residues. This CDR3 is CATRTDQETQYF. Written as DNA, the CDR3 is TGTGCCACGAGGACAGACCAAGAGACCCAGTACTTC.

This clone was counted a single time. In the same sample, other DNA sequences code for this CDR3. The V gene is TRBV18, the J gene TRBJ1-1; 7 nucleotides match TRBD1. CDR3 length: 13 residues. The junction had 0 bases not matched to a gene; V was cut back by 2 bases and J by 3 bases. The germline V gene encodes CDR1 KGHSH and CDR2 LQKENI. In DNA, the CDR3 is TGTGCCAGCTCACCAGGACAGGACACTGAAGCTTTCTTT. Its translation: CASSPGQDTEAFF.